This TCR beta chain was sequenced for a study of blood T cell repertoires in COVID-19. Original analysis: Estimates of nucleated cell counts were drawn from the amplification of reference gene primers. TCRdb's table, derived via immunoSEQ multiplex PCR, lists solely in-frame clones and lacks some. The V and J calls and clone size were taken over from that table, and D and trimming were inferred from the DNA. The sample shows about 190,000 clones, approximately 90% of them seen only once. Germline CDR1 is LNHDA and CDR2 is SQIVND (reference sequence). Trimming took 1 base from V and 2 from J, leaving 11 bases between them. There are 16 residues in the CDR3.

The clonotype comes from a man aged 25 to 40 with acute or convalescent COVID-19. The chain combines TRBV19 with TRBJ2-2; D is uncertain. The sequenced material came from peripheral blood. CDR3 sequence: CASSIVRLRNTGELFF. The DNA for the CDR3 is TGTGCCAGTAGTATAGTGCGACTCCGAAACACCGGGGAGCTGTTTTTT.